This T cell receptor beta chain originates from a study of cytotoxic CD8 clonotypes in ibrutinib-treated CLL. Whole-study context: Treatment had run for a median roughly eleven months, range 6 to 36, when response samples were taken.

Regarding the study as a whole: Public clonotypes proved infrequent, and on treatment they shrank or remained steady. Sampling time points were not equivalent between sustained-remission and progressing patients.

As regards this clone: Antigen specificity is unknown.

The CDR3 is made up of 18 amino acids. Trimming stripped 0 bases from V and 0 bases from J, with 15 bases between. Germline CDR1 and CDR2: LNHNV and YYDKDF (reference sequence). Deep sequencing aimed at 1 in 200,000 to 1 in 1 million T cells' resolution. Method: immunoSEQ multiplex PCR; TCRdb's copy keeps in-frame clones and lacks some. The data contain around 150,000 clones, more than 70% of them singletons. The chain has TRBV15 and TRBJ1-5; maybe TRBD1 (6 bases). The clonotype originates from a human donor with chronic lymphocytic leukemia. The sample here was PBMCs, taken after 36 months of ibrutinib treatment. The CDR3 spells CATSRDLGRGYSNQPQHF. CDR3 DNA: TGTGCCACCAGCAGAGACCTGGGAAGGGGGTATAGCAATCAGCCCCAGCATTTT.